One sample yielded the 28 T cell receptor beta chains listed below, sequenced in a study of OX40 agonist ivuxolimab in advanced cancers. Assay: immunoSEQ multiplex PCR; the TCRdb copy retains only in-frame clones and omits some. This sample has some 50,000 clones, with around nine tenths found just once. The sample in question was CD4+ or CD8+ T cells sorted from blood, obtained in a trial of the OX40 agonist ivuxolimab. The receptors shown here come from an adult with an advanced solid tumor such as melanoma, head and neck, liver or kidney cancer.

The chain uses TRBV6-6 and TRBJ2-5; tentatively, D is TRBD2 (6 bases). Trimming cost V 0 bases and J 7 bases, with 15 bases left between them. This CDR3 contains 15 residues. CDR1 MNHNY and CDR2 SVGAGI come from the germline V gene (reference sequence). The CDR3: CASSYSLGGKRTQYF. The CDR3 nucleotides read TGTGCCAGCAGTTACTCCCTGGGGGGAAAGAGGACCCAGTACTTC.

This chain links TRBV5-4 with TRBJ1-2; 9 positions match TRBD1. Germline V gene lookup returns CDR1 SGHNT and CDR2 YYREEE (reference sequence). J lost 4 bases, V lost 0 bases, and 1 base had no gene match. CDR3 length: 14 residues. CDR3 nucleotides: TGTGCCAGCAGCTTGGACAGGGGGCCCTATGGCTACACCTTC. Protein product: CASSLDRGPYGYTF. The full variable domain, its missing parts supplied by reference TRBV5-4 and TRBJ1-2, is ETGVTQSPTHLIKTRGQQVTLRCSSQSGHNTVSWYQQALGQGPQFIFQYYREEENGRGNFPPRFSGLQFPNYSSELNVNALELDDSALYLCASSLDRGPYGYTFGSGTRLTVV.

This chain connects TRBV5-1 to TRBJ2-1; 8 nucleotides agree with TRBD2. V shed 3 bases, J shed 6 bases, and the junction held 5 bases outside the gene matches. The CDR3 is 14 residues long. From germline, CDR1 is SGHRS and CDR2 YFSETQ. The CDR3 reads CASSYSGTGNEQFF. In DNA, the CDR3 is TGCGCCAGCAGCTATAGCGGGACGGGCAATGAGCAGTTCTTC.

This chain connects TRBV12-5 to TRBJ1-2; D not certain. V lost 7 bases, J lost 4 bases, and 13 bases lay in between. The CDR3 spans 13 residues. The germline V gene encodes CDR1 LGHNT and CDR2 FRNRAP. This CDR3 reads CASALPPSYGYTF. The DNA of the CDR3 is TGTGCTAGTGCCTTACCCCCATCCTATGGCTACACCTTC.

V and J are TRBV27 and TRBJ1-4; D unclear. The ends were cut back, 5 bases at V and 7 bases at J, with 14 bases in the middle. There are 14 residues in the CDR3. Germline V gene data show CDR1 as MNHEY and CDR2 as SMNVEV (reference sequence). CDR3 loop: CASSPQRDTEKLFF. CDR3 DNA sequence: TGTGCCAGCAGTCCTCAAAGGGATACTGAAAAACTGTTTTTT.

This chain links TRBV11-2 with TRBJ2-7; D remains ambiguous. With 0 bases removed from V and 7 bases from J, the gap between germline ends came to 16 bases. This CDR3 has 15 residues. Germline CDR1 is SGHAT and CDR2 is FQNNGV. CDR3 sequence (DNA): TGTGCCAGCAGCTTAGATCTGGGTCAGGTGCGTGAGCAGTACTTC. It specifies CASSLDLGQVREQYF. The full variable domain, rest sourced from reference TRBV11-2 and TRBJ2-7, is EAGVAQSPRYKIIEKRQSVAFWCNPISGHATLYWYQQILGQGPKLLIQFQNNGVVDDSQLPKDRFSAERLKGVDSTLKIQPAKLEDSAVYLCASSLDLGQVREQYFGPGTRLTVT.

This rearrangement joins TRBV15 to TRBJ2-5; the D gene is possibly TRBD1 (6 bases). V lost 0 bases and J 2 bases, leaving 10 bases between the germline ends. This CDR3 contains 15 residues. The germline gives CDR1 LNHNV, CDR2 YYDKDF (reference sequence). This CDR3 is CATSRDKGVQETQYF. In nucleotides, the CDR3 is TGTGCCACCAGCAGAGATAAGGGGGTGCAAGAGACCCAGTACTTC.

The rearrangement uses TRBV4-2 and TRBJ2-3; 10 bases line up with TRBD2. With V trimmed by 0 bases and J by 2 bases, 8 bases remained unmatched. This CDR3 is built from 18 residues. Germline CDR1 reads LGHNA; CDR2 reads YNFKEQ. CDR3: CASSQDPSSGGYTDTQYF. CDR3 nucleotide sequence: TGTGCCAGCAGCCAAGACCCTTCTAGCGGGGGTTACACAGATACGCAGTATTTT.

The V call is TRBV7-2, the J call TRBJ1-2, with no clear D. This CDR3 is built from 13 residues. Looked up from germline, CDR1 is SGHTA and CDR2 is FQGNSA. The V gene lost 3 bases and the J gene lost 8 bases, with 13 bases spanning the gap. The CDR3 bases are TGTGCCAGCAGCTTTTCGGGCCGGGTGGGCTACACCTTC. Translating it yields CASSFSGRVGYTF.

The CDR3 sequence: CASSYRDSRSGNTIYF. For the CDR3, the DNA is TGTGCCAGCAGTTACCGGGACAGTCGCTCTGGAAACACCATATATTTT. The chain recombines TRBV6-5 with TRBJ1-3; 7 bases align to TRBD1. V gave up 2 bases and J gave up 0 bases; unmatched junction bases: 4. The CDR3 is 16 residues long. CDR1 is MNHEY, CDR2 SVGAGI, per germline.

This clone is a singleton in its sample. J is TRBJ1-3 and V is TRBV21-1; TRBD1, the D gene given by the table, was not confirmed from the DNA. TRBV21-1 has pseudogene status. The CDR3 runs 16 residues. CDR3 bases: TGTGCCAGCAGCGTACAGGGGAAAGGGTCTGGAAACACCATATATTTT. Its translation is CASSVQGKGSGNTIYF.

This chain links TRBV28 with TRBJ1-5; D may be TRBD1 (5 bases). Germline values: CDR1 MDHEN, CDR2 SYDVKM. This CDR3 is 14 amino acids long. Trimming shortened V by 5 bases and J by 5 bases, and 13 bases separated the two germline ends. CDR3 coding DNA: TGTGCCAGCAGTCCAGGGCGCCCTGATCAGCCCCAGCATTTT. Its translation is CASSPGRPDQPQHF.

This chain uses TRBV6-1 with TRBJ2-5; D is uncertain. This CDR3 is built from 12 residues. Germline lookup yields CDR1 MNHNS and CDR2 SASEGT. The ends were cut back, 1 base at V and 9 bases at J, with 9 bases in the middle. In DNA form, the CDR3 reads TGTGCCAGCAGTGAAGGGTCAATCGCCCAGTACTTC. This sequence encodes CASSEGSIAQYF.

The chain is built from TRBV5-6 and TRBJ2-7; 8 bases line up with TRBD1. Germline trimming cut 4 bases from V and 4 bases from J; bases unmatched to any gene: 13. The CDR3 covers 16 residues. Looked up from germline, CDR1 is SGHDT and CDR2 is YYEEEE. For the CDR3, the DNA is TGTGCCAGCAGCCGAAAGGACAGGGAGGTTGGATACGAGCAGTACTTC. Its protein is CASSRKDREVGYEQYF. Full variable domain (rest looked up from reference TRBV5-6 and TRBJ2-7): DAGVTQSPTHLIKTRGQQVTLRCSPKSGHDTVSWYQQALGQGPQFIFQYYEEEERQRGNFPDRFSGHQFPNYSSELNVNALLLGDSALYLCASSRKDREVGYEQYFGPGTRLTVT.

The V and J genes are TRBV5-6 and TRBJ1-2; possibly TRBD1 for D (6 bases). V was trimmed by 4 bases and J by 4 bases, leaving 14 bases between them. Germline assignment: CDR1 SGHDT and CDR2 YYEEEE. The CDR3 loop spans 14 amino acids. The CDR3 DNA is TGTGCCAGCAGCATTGGGGGCGCGGGCTATGGCTACACCTTC. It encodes CASSIGGAGYGYTF.

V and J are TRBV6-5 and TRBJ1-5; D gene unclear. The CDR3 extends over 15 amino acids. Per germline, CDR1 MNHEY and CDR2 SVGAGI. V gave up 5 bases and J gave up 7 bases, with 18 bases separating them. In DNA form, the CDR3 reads TGTGCCAGCAGTATGGACGGCCGATCGGAGCAGCCCCAGCATTTT. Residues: CASSMDGRSEQPQHF.

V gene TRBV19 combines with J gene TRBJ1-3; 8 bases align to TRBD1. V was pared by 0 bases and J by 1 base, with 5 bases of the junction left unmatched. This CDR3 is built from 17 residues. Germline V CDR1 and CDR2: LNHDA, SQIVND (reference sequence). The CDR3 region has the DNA TGTGCCAGTAGTATAGAAGACAGGGGAGATTCTGGAAACACCATATATTTT. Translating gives CASSIEDRGDSGNTIYF.

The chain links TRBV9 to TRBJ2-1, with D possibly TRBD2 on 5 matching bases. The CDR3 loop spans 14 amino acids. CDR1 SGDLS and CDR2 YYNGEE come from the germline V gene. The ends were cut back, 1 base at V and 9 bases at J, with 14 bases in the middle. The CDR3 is CASSVTRGKGEQFF. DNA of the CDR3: TGTGCCAGCAGCGTAACCCGGGGTAAGGGTGAGCAGTTCTTC.

The CDR3 region is CASSPGRTGGNEQFF. DNA for the CDR3: TGTGCCAGCAGCCCAGGCCGGACAGGGGGTAATGAGCAGTTCTTC. The chain joins TRBV9 to TRBJ2-1; TRBD1 matches at 10 bases. The CDR3 sequence is 15 residues long. Germline V gene sequence: CDR1 SGDLS, CDR2 YYNGEE. The V and J ends lost 4 bases and 7 bases, in that order; junction bases with no gene match: 8.

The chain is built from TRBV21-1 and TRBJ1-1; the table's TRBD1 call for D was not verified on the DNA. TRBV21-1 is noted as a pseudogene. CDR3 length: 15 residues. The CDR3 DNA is TGTGCCAGCAGCACAATGACAGCCGAGAACACTGAAGCTTTCTTT. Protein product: CASSTMTAENTEAFF.

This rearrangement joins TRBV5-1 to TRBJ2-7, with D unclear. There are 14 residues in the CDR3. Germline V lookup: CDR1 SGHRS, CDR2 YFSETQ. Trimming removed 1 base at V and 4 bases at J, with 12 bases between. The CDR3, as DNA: TGCGCCAGCAGCTTGATCCCGGGTCAGTACGAGCAGTACTTC. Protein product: CASSLIPGQYEQYF.

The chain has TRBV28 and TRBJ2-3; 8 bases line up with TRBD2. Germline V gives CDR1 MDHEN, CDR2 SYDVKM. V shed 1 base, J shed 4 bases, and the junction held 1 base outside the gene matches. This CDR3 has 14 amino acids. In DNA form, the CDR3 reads TGTGCCAGCAGTTTATTCGGGAGGGCAGATACGCAGTATTTT. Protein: CASSLFGRADTQYF.

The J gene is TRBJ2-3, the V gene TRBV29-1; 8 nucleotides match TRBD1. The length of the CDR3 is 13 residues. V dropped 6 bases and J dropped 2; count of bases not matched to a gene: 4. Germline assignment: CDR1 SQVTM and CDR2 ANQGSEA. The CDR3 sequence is CSVGQGPTDTQYF. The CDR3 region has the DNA TGCAGCGTCGGACAGGGTCCCACAGATACGCAGTATTTT.

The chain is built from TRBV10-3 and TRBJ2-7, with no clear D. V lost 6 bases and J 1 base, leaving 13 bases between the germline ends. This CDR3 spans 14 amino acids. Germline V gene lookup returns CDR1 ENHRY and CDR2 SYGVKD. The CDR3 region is CAISAPGSSYEQYF. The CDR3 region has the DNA TGTGCCATCAGCGCTCCGGGTTCTTCCTACGAGCAGTACTTC.

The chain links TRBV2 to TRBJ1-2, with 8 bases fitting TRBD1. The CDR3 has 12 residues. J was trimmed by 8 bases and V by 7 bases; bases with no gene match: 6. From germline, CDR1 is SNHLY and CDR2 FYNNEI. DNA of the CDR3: TGTGCCAGCAACCAAGGACAGGGCGGCTACACCTTC. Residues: CASNQGQGGYTF.

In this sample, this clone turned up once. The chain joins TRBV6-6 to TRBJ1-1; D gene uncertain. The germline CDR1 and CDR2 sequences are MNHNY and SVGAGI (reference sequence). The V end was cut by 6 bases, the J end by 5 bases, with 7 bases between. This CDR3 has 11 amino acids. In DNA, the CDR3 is TGTGCCAGCAGAGAAAGGACTGAAGCTTTCTTT. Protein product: CASRERTEAFF.

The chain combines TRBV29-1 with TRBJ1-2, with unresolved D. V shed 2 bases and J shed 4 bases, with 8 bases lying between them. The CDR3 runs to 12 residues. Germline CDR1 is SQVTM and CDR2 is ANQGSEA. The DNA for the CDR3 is TGCAGCGTTGAAACGGGATTCTATGGCTACACCTTC. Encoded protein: CSVETGFYGYTF.

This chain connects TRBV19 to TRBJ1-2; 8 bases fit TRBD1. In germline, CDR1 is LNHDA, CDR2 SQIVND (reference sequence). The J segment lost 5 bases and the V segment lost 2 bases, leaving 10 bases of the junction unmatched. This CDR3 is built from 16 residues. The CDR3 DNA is TGTGCCAGTAGTATACGGGGGACCGGACAGGGTTATGGCTACACCTTC. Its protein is CASSIRGTGQGYGYTF.